One and the same sample provided the 16 T cell receptor beta chains below, sequenced in a study of blood T cells in healthy people across ages. Next came a second PCR, run for about 7 to 12 cycles, which used a sample-barcoded 5' primer along with a J-beta primer mix. MiXCR, run by TCRdb on the 5' RACE reads, gives a single entry per CDR3 protein. Among 600,000 to 850,000 distinct CDR3 sequences, 25% were seen once, and the ten largest hold 9% to 9.5%. These data were also filed under a second study, of T cells of mothers and their children.

The sequenced material came from blood. These TCRs come from a boy between 10 and 17 years old in good health.

This clonotype was observed once. V is TRBV11-2 and J is TRBJ2-1, with D possibly TRBD1 on 6 matching bases. The germline CDR1 and CDR2 sequences are SGHAT and FQNNGV. Trimming took 4 bases from V and 9 from J, leaving 22 bases between them. There are 16 residues in the CDR3. CDR3 loop: CASSSDQAGDEGEQFF. The CDR3 region has the DNA TGTGCCAGCAGCTCAGACCAGGCAGGGGATGAGGGTGAGCAGTTCTTC. The complete variable domain, with remaining parts taken from reference TRBV11-2 and TRBJ2-1, reads EAGVAQSPRYKIIEKRQSVAFWCNPISGHATLYWYQQILGQGPKLLIQFQNNGVVDDSQLPKDRFSAERLKGVDSTLKIQPAKLEDSAVYLCASSSDQAGDEGEQFFGPGTRLTVL.

CDR3 coding DNA: TGCGCCAGCAGCTTTAGGGTCCCCTCGCGTGAAGAGCAGTACTTC. Its protein is CASSFRVPSREEQYF. The V call is TRBV5-1, the J call TRBJ2-7; D is undetermined. The CDR3 sequence is 15 residues long. CDR1 SGHRS and CDR2 YFSETQ come from the germline V gene. V lost 2 bases, J lost 7 bases, and 19 bases lay in between.

The chain recombines TRBV28 with TRBJ2-5; 8 bases map to TRBD1. Judging by the DNA end, TRBJ2-7 fits better; the J call may be wrong. Germline V gives CDR1 MDHEN, CDR2 SYDVKM. This CDR3 has 15 residues. The CDR3 DNA reads as TGTGCCAGCAGTTTATCTCCGGGACAGGTGGGCGAGCAGTACTTC. Its protein is CASSLSPGQVGEQYF.

This chain connects TRBV20-1 to TRBJ2-1; D is possibly TRBD2 (5 bases). Germline CDR1 and CDR2: DFQATT and SNEGSKA (reference sequence). V shed 5 bases and J shed 2 bases, with 10 bases lying between them. CDR3 length equals 13 residues. CDR3 sequence reads: CSAPSGPYNEQFF. In DNA, the CDR3 is TGCAGTGCTCCCAGCGGACCCTACAATGAGCAGTTCTTC.

J is TRBJ2-5 and V is TRBV7-3; 15 bases agree with TRBD2. Germline V lookup: CDR1 SGHTA, CDR2 FQGTGA. With V trimmed by 5 bases and J by 1 base, 5 bases remained unmatched. CDR3 length: 17 residues. The CDR3 nucleotides are TGTGCCAGCAGCCCCGGGACTAGCGGGGGGCCCCAAGAGACCCAGTACTTC. Amino acids: CASSPGTSGGPQETQYF.

V is TRBV14 and J is TRBJ2-5; no clear D. Germline CDR1 is SGHDN and CDR2 is FVKESK. V was trimmed by 0 bases and J by 5 bases, leaving 13 bases between them. The length of the CDR3 is 15 residues. The CDR3, as DNA: TGTGCCAGCAGCCAAGATCCCGCGTCGTGGGAGACCCAGTACTTC. Protein product: CASSQDPASWETQYF. The full variable domain, with the rest looked up from reference TRBV14 and TRBJ2-5, is EAGVTQFPSHSVIEKGQTVTLRCDPISGHDNLYWYRRVMGKEIKFLLHFVKESKQDESGMPNNRFLAERTGGTYSTLKVQPAELEDSGVYFCASSQDPASWETQYFGPGTRLLVL.

This clonotype was observed a handful of times. The chain is built from TRBV10-3 and TRBJ2-5, with 11 bases that match TRBD1. The CDR3 has 15 residues. Germline CDR1 reads ENHRY; CDR2 reads SYGVKD. Trimming at V came to 6 bases and at J to 5 bases, leaving 8 bases not matched to a gene. The CDR3 loop reads CAIRDRDRGGETQYF. The CDR3 bases are TGTGCCATCAGAGACCGGGACAGGGGGGGTGAGACCCAGTACTTC.

V usage is TRBV29-1 and J usage is TRBJ2-1, with D possibly matching TRBD1 (6 bases). The germline V and J ends were trimmed by 2 bases and 5 bases, with 10 bases remaining between them. CDR3 length: 13 amino acids. Germline CDR1 reads SQVTM; CDR2 reads ANQGSEA. The CDR3 sequence: CSVELQGHNEQFF. CDR3 nucleotides: TGCAGCGTTGAACTACAGGGTCACAATGAGCAGTTCTTC.

This chain links TRBV20-1 with TRBJ2-1; 7 bases are a match to TRBD1. Germline CDR1 is DFQATT and CDR2 is SNEGSKA (reference sequence). The CDR3 sequence is 13 residues long. With 5 bases clipped from V and 9 bases from J, the junction kept 10 bases outside the gene matches. CDR3 DNA sequence: TGCAGTGCTTACAGACAGGGTATGGGTGAGCAGTTCTTC. Translating gives CSAYRQGMGEQFF.

The V call is TRBV2, the J call TRBJ2-7; weak D call: TRBD1 (7 bases). Germline V CDR1 and CDR2: SNHLY, FYNNEI. Trimming removed 7 bases from V and 9 bases from J, with 16 bases in between. This CDR3 is 12 amino acids long. CDR3 sequence reads: CASTSTQGGQYF. DNA of the CDR3: TGTGCCAGCACCTCAACCCAGGGGGGGCAGTACTTC.

The V and J genes are TRBV3-1 and TRBJ2-5; 9 nucleotides agree with TRBD2. The DNA end is a closer match to TRBJ2-7, so the J assignment may be wrong. Germline lookup yields CDR1 LGHDT and CDR2 YNNKEL (reference sequence). There are 18 residues in the CDR3. The CDR3: CASSQESPSYSGSHEQYF. CDR3 in DNA: TGTGCCAGCAGCCAAGAGTCCCCCTCATATAGCGGGAGCCACGAGCAGTACTTC.

This clonotype was seen more than once but under ten times. Here the CDR3 omits its conserved ending phenylalanine or tryptophan, so a read error is the likely source. It is unclear where the CDR3 begins or ends on the DNA, so no DNA is shown, and the CDR3 is as TCRdb lists it. The V gene is TRBV25-1, the J gene TRBJ1-2; the D call TRBD1 from the table was never checked on the DNA. Germline assignment: CDR1 MGHDK and CDR2 SYGVNS. The CDR3 comprises 11 residues, both ends counted. This CDR3 is CASKRGTDLYI.

The chain is built from TRBV10-3 and TRBJ2-7, with D unclear. The ends were cut back, 2 bases at V and 2 bases at J, with 10 bases in the middle. Germline V CDR1 and CDR2: ENHRY, SYGVKD. The CDR3 has 14 residues. The CDR3 DNA reads TGTGCCATCAGTGAGCTCGACATGACCTACGAGCAGTACTTC. Translation: CAISELDMTYEQYF.

The rearrangement uses TRBV7-9 and TRBJ2-5; D might be TRBD2 (6 bases). The germline CDR1 and CDR2 sequences are SEHNR and FQNEAQ (reference sequence). This CDR3 is built from 17 residues. V lost 5 bases and J 5 bases, leaving 24 bases between the germline ends. The CDR3 nucleotides read TGTGCCAGCAGCCCATCCTTCGAGGGGAGGAGATCGGAGACCCAGTACTTC. It specifies CASSPSFEGRRSETQYF.

This clonotype was seen a handful of times. J is TRBJ2-7 and V is TRBV3-1; possibly TRBD2 for D (6 bases). V was cut by 0 bases and J by 5 bases, with 14 bases left in between. Germline CDR1 reads LGHDT; CDR2 reads YNNKEL (reference sequence). The CDR3 is 15 amino acids. The CDR3 nucleotides are TGTGCCAGCAGCCAAGATCTGGAGGGAAAGGACGAGCAGTACTTC. It specifies CASSQDLEGKDEQYF.

This clonotype was observed a few times. The V and J genes are TRBV29-1 and TRBJ2-5; 15 nucleotides align to TRBD2. This CDR3 comprises 13 residues. Germline V gives CDR1 SQVTM, CDR2 ANQGSEA. V trimming: 7 bases; J trimming: 11 bases; junction bases outside the gene matches: 8. CDR3 nucleotides: TGCAGCGGGAGGACTAGCGGGAGGGGTGAGCAGTACTTC. It encodes CSGRTSGRGEQYF.